Below, one T cell receptor (beta chain) is given with its context. The target antigen is unknown. The study sequenced TCR beta in blood CD8+ and CD4+ T cells. Between the trimmed V and J ends, which lost 5 bases and 7 bases, there was a span of 17 bases. This CDR3 is built from 14 residues. Germline CDR1 is MNHEY and CDR2 is SMNVEV (reference sequence). The data stem from a study of CD8 T cells in Susac syndrome. Study-wide points: As acknowledged by the study, its TCR sequencing and HLA analysis included a relatively small number of individuals.

With random hexamers, roughly 0.45 to 1 ug RNA was reverse transcribed. With immunoSEQ multiplex PCR, TCR beta CDR3 was amplified across 54 Vbeta and 13 Jbeta. TCRdb reprocessed the immunoSEQ multiplex PCR reads via MiXCR and lists one record per CDR3 protein. The sample carries some 65,000 distinct CDR3 sequences, just under 95% recorded once. The specimen sequenced was CD8+ T cells from PBMCs. This chain joins TRBV27 and TRBJ1-2; TRBD1 is a possible D gene (6 bases). The sequence was collected from a human donor with multiple sclerosis. CDR3 sequence (DNA): TGTGCCAGCAGTCCCGGACAGATAGGGGGTGGCTACACCTTC. This gives the protein CASSPGQIGGGYTF.